The next 22 T cell receptor beta chains were all read from a single sample in a study of T-cell memory formation after mild COVID-19. One entry per CDR3 protein results from TCRdb running MiXCR on the 5' RACE reads. The table has about 200,000 distinct CDR3 sequences, about 9.2% seen once. What was sequenced was PBMCs or a T cell subset sorted from them (not recorded which). These receptors were collected from a young man who had mild COVID-19 (a few samples of this study predate the infection). Cell type and time point are not known.

This clonotype was counted only a few times. The gene calls are TRBV4-3 and TRBJ1-1; maybe TRBD1 (5 bases). This CDR3 comprises 18 residues. In germline, CDR1 is LGHNA, CDR2 YSLEER. Trimming removed 1 base at V and 0 bases at J, with 18 bases between. The DNA of the CDR3 is TGCGCCAGCAGCCAAGCCCTCTGGGGACTAGACCTGAACACTGAAGCTTTCTTT. Translation gives CASSQALWGLDLNTEAFF.

This clonotype was observed at least ten times. This sequence joins TRBV6-5 and TRBJ2-4, with D perhaps matching TRBD1 or TRBD2 (6 bases each). The ends were cut back, 7 bases at V and 0 bases at J, with 16 bases in the middle. This CDR3 region has 16 residues. Germline V lookup: CDR1 MNHEY, CDR2 SVGAGI. CDR3 loop: CASKMGGGRAKNIQYF. DNA for the CDR3: TGTGCCAGCAAGATGGGTGGGGGGCGAGCCAAAAACATTCAGTACTTC.

This clonotype showed up just a few times. The chain links TRBV5-4 to TRBJ1-3; TRBD1 matches at 9 bases. The CDR3 runs 16 residues. Per the germline V gene, CDR1 is SGHNT and CDR2 is YYREEE (reference sequence). Unmatched junction bases numbered 14, after V lost 6 bases and J lost 7 bases. CDR3 sequence (DNA): TGTGCCAGCACCCCGCCCCCGGGACAGGGCGGCAACACCATATATTTT. This encodes CASTPPPGQGGNTIYF.

This clonotype was counted at least ten times. This sequence joins TRBV6-6 and TRBJ1-1; TRBD1 might be the D (5 bases). V was shortened by 2 bases and J by 1 base, with 8 bases between the two germline ends. Germline V lookup: CDR1 MNHNY, CDR2 SVGAGI (reference sequence). This CDR3 contains 14 residues. The CDR3 sequence: CASSYGARNTEAFF. DNA for the CDR3: TGTGCCAGCAGTTACGGGGCCCGGAACACTGAAGCTTTCTTT.

The chain combines TRBV20-1 with TRBJ2-7; D not resolved. The CDR3 runs to 13 residues. The V gene's germline CDR1 is DFQATT and CDR2 SNEGSKA (reference sequence). Trimming cost V 1 base and J 6 bases, with 13 bases left between them. CDR3 in DNA: TGCAGTGCTAGAGGTGAGCCAGTCGGCGAGCAGTACTTC. As protein: CSARGEPVGEQYF.

In its sample, this clonotype was seen a few times. The rearrangement uses TRBV30 and TRBJ1-6; D gene uncertain. Germline CDR1 and CDR2: GTSNPN and SVGIG (reference sequence). There are 13 residues in the CDR3. V dropped 0 bases and J dropped 9 bases, with 9 bases sitting between them. The CDR3 DNA reads TGTGCCTGGAGTGTATCGGGTGGTTCACCCCTCCACTTT. Translated, it gives CAWSVSGGSPLHF.

This clonotype was found a few times. This chain uses TRBV7-9 with TRBJ1-4, with a possible D match to TRBD1 (5 bases). Per the germline V gene, CDR1 is SEHNR and CDR2 is FQNEAQ (reference sequence). This CDR3 has 15 amino acids. V was clipped by 5 bases and J by 8 bases, with 18 bases between them. This CDR3 is CASSLPGGEEEKLFF. The CDR3 nucleotides are TGTGCCAGCAGCCTCCCGGGGGGGGAGGAGGAAAAACTGTTTTTT.

The chain combines TRBV4-2 with TRBJ2-3; no definite D call. Deletions cut 0 bases from V and 4 bases from J, with 5 bases between. Germline V lookup: CDR1 LGHNA, CDR2 YNFKEQ. The CDR3 is 13 amino acids. CDR3 DNA sequence: TGTGCCAGCAGCCAAGAGCCGTCAGATACGCAGTATTTT. Translation: CASSQEPSDTQYF.

This sequence joins TRBV5-1 and TRBJ1-1; 7 nucleotides match TRBD1. Germline V gives CDR1 SGHRS, CDR2 YFSETQ. The trim removed 0 bases at V and 6 bases at J, leaving 11 bases unmatched. CDR3 length: 16 residues. The CDR3 loop reads CASSLVQGGPGAEAFF. Here the CDR3 DNA reads TGCGCCAGCAGCTTGGTTCAGGGGGGGCCTGGCGCTGAAGCTTTCTTT.

The chain has TRBV6-1 and TRBJ2-2, with D hard to call. Trimming cost V 11 bases and J 2 bases, with 24 bases left between them. Per germline, CDR1 MNHNS and CDR2 SASEGT. This CDR3 comprises 17 residues. The chain's CDR3 is CAASPRARSPNTGELFF. The CDR3 nucleotides are TGTGCCGCCTCCCCTAGGGCCCGCAGCCCCAACACCGGGGAGCTGTTTTTT.

This clonotype was counted only a few times. The rearrangement links TRBV6-5 to TRBJ2-3, with 10 bases that match TRBD2. This CDR3 region has 15 residues. Trimming removed 5 bases from V and 3 bases from J; junction bases left unmatched: 5. Germline CDR1 reads MNHEY; CDR2 reads SVGAGI. The CDR3 sequence is CASSASGGFTDTQYF. The CDR3 DNA reads TGTGCCAGCAGTGCTAGCGGGGGATTTACAGATACGCAGTATTTT.

This sequence joins TRBV24-1 and TRBJ1-2; TRBD1 matches 9 bases. This CDR3 comprises 14 residues. The germline V gene has CDR1 KGHDR and CDR2 SFDVKD. V gave up 4 bases and J gave up 7 bases; unmatched junction bases: 6. Written as DNA, the CDR3 is TGTGCCACCAGTGACGGGACAGGGAGGAGTGGCTACACCTTC. Translating it yields CATSDGTGRSGYTF.

This clonotype has ten or more counts. The rearrangement links TRBV12-3 or TRBV12-4 to TRBJ2-1, with D possibly being TRBD2 (6 bases). This CDR3 region has 11 residues. The V gene lost 4 bases and the J gene lost 13 bases, with 11 bases spanning the gap. CDR3 bases: TGTGCCAGCAGTTCCCGGAGGGTACAGTTCTTC. This encodes CASSSRRVQFF.

The chain is built from TRBV11-1 and TRBJ1-1; TRBD1 might be the D (5 bases). Trimming removed 2 bases at V and 5 bases at J, with 12 bases between. The CDR3 contains 14 residues. From germline, CDR1 is SGHAT and CDR2 FQDESV (reference sequence). This chain's CDR3 is CASSLFGASTEAFF. The CDR3 region has the DNA TGTGCCAGCAGCTTATTCGGGGCCTCGACTGAAGCTTTCTTT.

The J gene is TRBJ2-7, the V gene TRBV7-2; D gene uncertain. The CDR3 length is 14 residues. The germline gives CDR1 SGHTA, CDR2 FQGNSA. With 1 base removed from V and 1 base from J, the gap between germline ends came to 8 bases. The CDR3 sequence: CASSLVGGSYEQYV. The CDR3, as DNA: TGTGCCAGCAGCTTAGTAGGCGGTTCCTACGAGCAGTACGTC.

This chain links TRBV7-2 with TRBJ2-3; 16 bases line up with TRBD2. The CDR3 totals 17 residues. CDR1 is SGHTA and CDR2 is FQGNSA in the germline V gene. With V trimmed by 6 bases and J by 8 bases, 11 bases remained unmatched. DNA for the CDR3: TGTGCCAGCAGTATATTCGGGACTAGCGGGGGGGAAGGTACGCAGTATTTT. This gives the protein CASSIFGTSGGEGTQYF.

This clonotype turned up a few times. The chain has TRBV4-2 and TRBJ1-1, with TRBD1 identical over 7 bases. The germline gives CDR1 LGHNA, CDR2 YNFKEQ. This CDR3 contains 13 residues. Germline trimming cut 3 bases from V and 4 bases from J; bases unmatched to any gene: 2. CDR3 loop: CASSHTGATEAFF. The CDR3 nucleotides are TGTGCCAGCAGCCATACAGGGGCCACTGAAGCTTTCTTT.

The rearrangement uses TRBV20-1 and TRBJ2-2; D is possibly TRBD1 or TRBD2 (6 bases each). The V and J ends lost 4 bases and 8 bases respectively, with 11 bases between them. The CDR3 loop spans 12 amino acids. Germline V gene sequence: CDR1 DFQATT, CDR2 SNEGSKA (reference sequence). The CDR3 DNA reads TGCAGTGCTAATCGGGGGCCGGGGGAGCTGTTTTTT. Amino acids: CSANRGPGELFF.

The chain recombines TRBV20-1 with TRBJ2-1; D possibly matches TRBD1 or TRBD2 (6 bases each). The length of the CDR3 is 14 residues. The germline gives CDR1 DFQATT, CDR2 SNEGSKA (reference sequence). V was cut by 0 bases and J by 2 bases, with 8 bases left in between. CDR3: CSARDGGTYNEQFF. DNA of the CDR3: TGCAGTGCTAGAGACGGGGGCACCTACAATGAGCAGTTCTTC.

J is TRBJ2-7 and V is TRBV3-1; no clear D gene. Germline CDR1 is LGHDT and CDR2 is YNNKEL (reference sequence). The CDR3 covers 15 residues. Trimming took 1 base from V and 5 from J, leaving 15 bases between them. The CDR3 spells CASSQVGAGQNEQYF. The DNA for the CDR3 is TGTGCCAGCAGCCAAGTCGGCGCCGGGCAGAACGAGCAGTACTTC.

The chain is built from TRBV10-2 and TRBJ2-4, with D perhaps TRBD2 (5 bases). V was pared by 2 bases and J by 7 bases, with 6 bases between. CDR1 and CDR2 (germline): WSHSY, SAAADI. This CDR3 has 12 amino acids. The CDR3 protein is CASSEGSNIQYF. Here the CDR3 DNA reads TGCGCCAGCAGTGAGGGGAGTAACATTCAGTACTTC.

This clonotype was recorded a few times. The CDR3 nucleotides are TGTGCCACCAGTCGGGGGAACACTGAAGCTTTCTTT. Translating it yields CATSRGNTEAFF. The chain joins TRBV24-1 to TRBJ1-1; no clear D gene. The V gene lost 6 bases and the J gene lost 1 base, with 5 bases spanning the gap. The CDR3 is 12 residues long. Germline CDR1 is KGHDR and CDR2 is SFDVKD.